The clone carrying this T cell receptor beta chain is labeled as medium-sized. The antigen is undetermined. From germline, CDR1 is SGHRS and CDR2 YFSETQ. V dropped 0 bases and J dropped 0 bases, with 12 bases sitting between them. The CDR3 has 16 amino acids. Described time point: sample taken at primary tumor resection. The data stem from a study of spatial heterogeneity in lung cancer. Regarding the study as a whole: Tracking of tumor mutation counts was seen in expanded intratumoral alpha and beta TCR counts.

TCRdb reprocessed the 5' RACE reads with MiXCR, giving one entry per CDR3 protein. The table shows 2,100 or so distinct CDR3 sequences, with more than 15% occurring only once. This receptor was obtained from a male donor with early-stage non-small cell lung cancer. Sample: lung tumor tissue, taken at surgery. The chain has TRBV5-1 and TRBJ2-5; D perhaps matches TRBD1 (5 bases). The DNA of the CDR3 is TGCGCCAGCAGCTTGGGCCGGACACAGTACCAAGAGACCCAGTACTTC. Translation: CASSLGRTQYQETQYF.